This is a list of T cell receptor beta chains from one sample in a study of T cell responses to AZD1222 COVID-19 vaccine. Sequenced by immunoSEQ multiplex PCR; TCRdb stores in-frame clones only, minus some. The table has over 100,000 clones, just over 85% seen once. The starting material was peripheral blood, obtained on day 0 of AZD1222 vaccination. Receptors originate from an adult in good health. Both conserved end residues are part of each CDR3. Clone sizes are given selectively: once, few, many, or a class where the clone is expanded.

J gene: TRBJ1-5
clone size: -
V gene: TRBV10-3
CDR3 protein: CAISGGTGENQPQHF

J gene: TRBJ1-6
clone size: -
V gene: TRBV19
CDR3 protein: CASTDPGRGGISPLHF

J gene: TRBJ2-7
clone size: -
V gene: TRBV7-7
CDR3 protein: CASIHFEGTEYEQYF

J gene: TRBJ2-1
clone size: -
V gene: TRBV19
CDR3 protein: CASSARRNEQFF

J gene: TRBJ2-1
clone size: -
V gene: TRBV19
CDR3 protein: CASTIHPDNNEQFF

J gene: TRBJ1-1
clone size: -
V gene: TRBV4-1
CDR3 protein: CASSQMRGTEAFF

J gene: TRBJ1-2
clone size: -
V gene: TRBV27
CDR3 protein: CASSFGMGSSLEGYTF

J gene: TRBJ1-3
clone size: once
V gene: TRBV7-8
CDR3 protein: CASSADRAKGLNTIYF

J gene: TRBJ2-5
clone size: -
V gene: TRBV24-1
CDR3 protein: CATSDPRTPGETQYF

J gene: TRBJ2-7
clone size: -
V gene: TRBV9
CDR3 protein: CASSVGLTATYEQYF

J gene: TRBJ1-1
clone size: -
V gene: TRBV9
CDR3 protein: CASSVVTIGAGPEAFF

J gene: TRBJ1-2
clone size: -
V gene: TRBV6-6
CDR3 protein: CASSLANLNQGYTF

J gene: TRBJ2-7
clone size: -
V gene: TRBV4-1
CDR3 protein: CASSQAGTGGLDEQYF

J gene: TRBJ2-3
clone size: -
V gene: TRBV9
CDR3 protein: CASNRGGQDTQYF

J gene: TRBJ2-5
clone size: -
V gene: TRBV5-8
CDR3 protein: CASSLEVKRETQYF

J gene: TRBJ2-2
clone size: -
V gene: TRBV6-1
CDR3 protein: CASSGLGQRNTGELFF

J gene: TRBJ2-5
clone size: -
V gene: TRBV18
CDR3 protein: CASSPRQGQETQYF

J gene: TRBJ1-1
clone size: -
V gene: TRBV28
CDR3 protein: CASRVAGTPKPEAFF

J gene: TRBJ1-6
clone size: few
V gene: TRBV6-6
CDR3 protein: CASTPGNRGAGALHF